The T cell receptor (beta chain) under discussion was sequenced for a study of shared clonotypes between healthy human individuals. Notes on this clone: The antigen is unknown.

Germline V CDR1 and CDR2: LGHNA, YNFKEQ. This CDR3 contains 16 residues. With 0 bases removed from V and 0 bases from J, the gap between germline ends came to 11 bases. Per the original methods: Junction-only sequences without quality scores were provided by ImmunoSEQ, so filtering was different. The method was immunoSEQ multiplex PCR; TCRdb's version includes in-frame clones alone and lacks a portion of them. That table is the source of V, J and clone size, and D and trimming were worked out from the DNA. The sample shows millions of clones, more than 90% of them seen only once. Study-wide results and limits: Sharing of clonotypes among donors was expected to vary with sequencing depth. Some naive CD4 clonotypes, roughly 4.5%, turned up in common across a handful of donors.

The chain recombines TRBV4-2 with TRBJ1-2, with no clear D. The sample was naive CD4+ T cells sorted from blood. Regarding subset: CD45RA+ positively selected. The TCR sequence derives from a man younger than 30 in good health. CDR3 sequence: CASSQDQPGPNYGYTF. As DNA, the CDR3 is TGTGCCAGCAGCCAAGATCAGCCGGGCCCTAACTATGGCTACACCTTC.